This T cell receptor (beta chain) derives from a study of Graves' ophthalmopathy and Graves' hyperthyroidism. Study outcomes and limitations: Appearing in blood as well were most expanded thyroid clonotypes above 0.001 frequency. Ophthalmopathy was separated from stable hyperthyroidism by a 13-signature model with about 86% sensitivity and around 81% specificity.

Concerning this clonotype: The antigen remains undetermined.

Amplifying from RNA transcripts, the study obtained TCR beta CDR3 regions. HTBI primers primed a first-round RT-PCR, and a second-round multiplex PCR followed. TCRdb re-derived calls from the multiplex PCR reads in MiXCR, one entry per CDR3 protein. Of 650,000 to 900,000 distinct CDR3 sequences in the sample, 40% were seen once. Ophthalmopathy donors showed moderate-to-severe activity, CAS ≥3, NOSPECS ≥4 and a duration under 3 months. What supplied the PBMCs was approximately 10 ml of fresh peripheral blood. Germline-derived CDR1 and CDR2 are ENHRY and SYGVKD. The CDR3 has 15 amino acids. Trimming at V came to 8 bases and at J to 3 bases, leaving 10 bases not matched to a gene.

This sequence joins TRBV10-3 and TRBJ2-5; TRBD1 agrees at 9 bases. Input material: peripheral blood. The receptor's source is an adult man with Graves' ophthalmopathy. This chain's CDR3 is CAIVGPGQGKETQYF. CDR3 bases: TGTGCCATCGTTGGTCCGGGACAGGGAAAAGAGACCCAGTACTTC.